A single sample is the source of the 27 T cell receptor beta chains below, sequenced in a study of blood T cell repertoires in COVID-19. Libraries were prepared by immunoSEQ multiplex PCR; TCRdb keeps only in-frame clonotypes and omits some of them. Among around 700,000 clones listed, about nine tenths were seen once. Sequenced: peripheral blood. These receptors came from a woman aged 18-29 years with acute or convalescent COVID-19.

This clone occurred a few times. The chain recombines TRBV9 with TRBJ2-1; tentatively, D is TRBD2 (6 bases). The germline V and J ends were trimmed by 1 base and 9 bases, with 14 bases remaining between them. The germline CDR1 and CDR2 sequences are SGDLS and YYNGEE. There are 14 residues in the CDR3. The CDR3 bases are TGTGCCAGCAGCGTATCCGGGGGTTGGGGTGAGCAGTTCTTC. Translating gives CASSVSGGWGEQFF.

J is TRBJ1-2 and V is TRBV28, with D perhaps matching TRBD1 (6 bases). CDR1 and CDR2 (germline): MDHEN, SYDVKM. The CDR3 extends over 11 amino acids. Trimming removed 6 bases from V and 6 bases from J, with 8 bases in between. CDR3 in DNA: TGTGCCAGCAGCCACAGGGATGGCTACACCTTC. Amino acids: CASSHRDGYTF.

The rearrangement links TRBV7-3 to TRBJ2-1, with 14 bases aligning to TRBD2. This CDR3 has 16 residues. V shed 5 bases and J 7 bases; nucleotides not matched to a gene: 7. Germline values: CDR1 SGHTA, CDR2 FQGTGA. CDR3 region: CASSPWTSGGMNEQFF. The DNA for the CDR3 is TGTGCCAGCAGCCCCTGGACTAGCGGGGGGATGAATGAGCAGTTCTTC.

The J gene is TRBJ1-1, the V gene TRBV6-1; D ambiguous. The CDR3 has 15 amino acids. V was pared by 1 base and J by 2 bases, with 11 bases between. Germline values: CDR1 MNHNS, CDR2 SASEGT. CDR3 in amino acids: CASSEGRGRNTEAFF. The CDR3 bases are TGTGCCAGCAGTGAAGGTCGTGGCAGAAACACTGAAGCTTTCTTT.

The chain recombines TRBV7-2 with TRBJ1-2; 7 nucleotides match TRBD1. V dropped 5 bases and J dropped 1; count of bases not matched to a gene: 7. In germline, CDR1 is SGHTA, CDR2 FQGNSA. The CDR3 runs to 15 residues. CDR3 sequence: CASSSTGARNYGYTF. As DNA, the CDR3 is TGTGCCAGCAGCAGTACAGGGGCACGTAACTATGGCTACACCTTC.

A note on this clone: This specimen includes other DNA sequences encoding the same CDR3. The chain recombines TRBV5-1 with TRBJ1-4; D is uncertain. From germline, CDR1 is SGHRS and CDR2 YFSETQ. Trimming stripped 0 bases from V and 0 bases from J, with 6 bases between. The CDR3 spans 15 residues. The chain's CDR3 is CASSLGLATNEKLFF. CDR3 bases: TGCGCCAGCAGCTTGGGACTCGCAACTAATGAAAAACTGTTTTTT.

The chain uses TRBV30 and TRBJ1-2; 8 bases line up with TRBD1. The ends lost 0 bases at V and 2 bases at J; junction bases unmatched: 2. This CDR3 has 14 amino acids. CDR1 is GTSNPN, CDR2 SVGIG, per germline (reference sequence). The DNA of the CDR3 is TGTGCCTGGAGTGTACAGGGGGAGAACTATGGCTACACCTTC. Residues: CAWSVQGENYGYTF.

The chain is built from TRBV7-9 and TRBJ1-3; D not resolved. The CDR3 is 16 amino acids. V was shortened by 1 base and J by 2 bases, with 12 bases between the two germline ends. The germline V gene encodes CDR1 SEHNR and CDR2 FQNEAQ (reference sequence). The CDR3 DNA reads as TGTGCCAGCAGCTTAGTTTCCCCCGGGGCTGGAAACACCATATATTTT. Translated, it gives CASSLVSPGAGNTIYF.

V is TRBV7-9 and J is TRBJ1-2, with D perhaps matching TRBD1 (6 bases). Per the germline V gene, CDR1 is SEHNR and CDR2 is FQNEAQ (reference sequence). Trimming removed 3 bases at V and 5 bases at J, with 16 bases between. This CDR3 has 15 residues. The CDR3 nucleotides are TGTGCCAGCAGCTTCGCCTCCGGGACAATTTATGGCTACACCTTC. Its protein product is CASSFASGTIYGYTF.

The chain carries TRBV28 and TRBJ1-6; maybe TRBD1 (5 bases). V was trimmed by 7 bases and J by 7 bases, leaving 14 bases between them. This CDR3 region has 14 residues. Germline CDR1 reads MDHEN; CDR2 reads SYDVKM. In DNA, the CDR3 is TGTGCCAGCACCCCAGGGATTAAGAATTCACCCCTCCACTTT. It translates to CASTPGIKNSPLHF. The full variable domain, its missing parts supplied by reference TRBV28 and TRBJ1-6, is DVKVTQSSRYLVKRTGEKVFLECVQDMDHENMFWYRQDPGLGLRLIYFSYDVKMKEKGDIPEGYSVSREKKERFSLILESASTNQTSMYLCASTPGIKNSPLHFGNGTRLTVT.

This clone came up once. The rearrangement joins TRBV7-6 to TRBJ1-5; TRBD1 might be the D (6 bases). This CDR3 region has 16 residues. Germline V CDR1 and CDR2: SGHVS, FNYEAQ. V was cut by 2 bases and J by 9 bases, with 20 bases left in between. CDR3 residues: CASSLYRAPSLLPQHF. CDR3 nucleotide sequence: TGTGCCAGCAGCTTATACAGGGCGCCGTCATTACTGCCCCAGCATTTT. The full variable domain, with the rest looked up from reference TRBV7-6 and TRBJ1-5, is GAGVSQSPRYKVTKRGQDVALRCDPISGHVSLYWYRQALGQGPEFLTYFNYEAQQDKSGLPNDRFSAERPEGSISTLTIQRTEQRDSAMYRCASSLYRAPSLLPQHFGDGTRLSIL.

This chain joins TRBV20-1 and TRBJ2-5, with D possibly TRBD2 on 5 matching bases. The CDR3 is made up of 14 amino acids. Germline CDR1 is DFQATT and CDR2 is SNEGSKA (reference sequence). Deletions cut 3 bases from V and 2 bases from J, with 13 bases between. The CDR3 nucleotides read TGCAGTGCTAGTCGCACGGGATTACAAGAGACCCAGTACTTC. Its protein product is CSASRTGLQETQYF.

This sequence joins TRBV28 and TRBJ1-1, with TRBD1 identical over 7 bases. Germline V gene sequence: CDR1 MDHEN, CDR2 SYDVKM. The CDR3 covers 15 residues. Trimming cost V 1 base and J 5 bases; bases outside gene matches: 7. CDR3 sequence: CASSLSPRRGTEAFF. CDR3 DNA: TGTGCCAGCAGTTTATCCCCCCGCAGGGGGACTGAAGCTTTCTTT.

J is TRBJ1-2 and V is TRBV11-2; D call uncertain. Per the germline V gene, CDR1 is SGHAT and CDR2 is FQNNGV. The CDR3 sequence is 14 residues long. The V gene lost 5 bases and the J gene lost 1 base, with 11 bases spanning the gap. The CDR3 DNA reads as TGTGCCAGCAGCCGGTACGAGGTTAACTATGGCTACACCTTC. It translates to CASSRYEVNYGYTF.

The V gene is TRBV3-1 (or the pseudogene TRBV3-2), the J gene TRBJ1-1, with 8 bases lining up with TRBD1. With 3 bases clipped from V and 5 bases from J, the junction kept 5 bases outside the gene matches. Germline lookup yields CDR1 LGHDT and CDR2 YNNKEL (reference sequence). This CDR3 region has 14 residues. The CDR3 protein is CASSQTGDWTEAFF. The CDR3 DNA reads TGTGCCAGCAGCCAGACAGGGGATTGGACTGAAGCTTTCTTT.

The genes are TRBV19 and TRBJ1-5; D gene uncertain. This CDR3 has 19 amino acids. Trimming pared 7 bases from V and 6 bases from J, leaving 31 bases between. The germline V gene encodes CDR1 LNHDA and CDR2 SQIVND (reference sequence). The CDR3, as DNA: TGTGCCAGTACCGACAATCGTTTCCCAATTTCCCAGTTCGGTCAGCCCCAGCATTTT. It codes for CASTDNRFPISQFGQPQHF.

The CDR3 region is CASSWNRDPSRGYTF. CDR3 in DNA: TGTGCCAGCAGTTGGAACAGGGACCCCTCGAGGGGCTACACCTTC. The chain joins TRBV6-5 to TRBJ1-2; a weak D match, TRBD1 (6 bases). Germline loops: CDR1 MNHEY, CDR2 SVGAGI. This CDR3 comprises 15 residues. V was cut by 4 bases and J by 8 bases, with 20 bases left in between.

This clone was seen a few times. The chain employs TRBV7-9 and TRBJ1-4; a weak D match, TRBD1 (5 bases). This CDR3 region has 14 residues. V lost 1 base, J lost 8 bases, and 11 bases lay in between. The V gene's germline CDR1 is SEHNR and CDR2 FQNEAQ (reference sequence). CDR3 DNA sequence: TGTGCCAGCAGCTTAGGAGTAGGGGTCGAAAAACTGTTTTTT. It yields the protein CASSLGVGVEKLFF.

This chain joins TRBV2 and TRBJ1-5; weak D call: TRBD1 (5 bases). This CDR3 region has 13 residues. V lost 4 bases and J lost 4, with 8 bases in between. CDR1 and CDR2 from the germline V gene are SNHLY and FYNNEI. CDR3 nucleotides: TGTGCCAGCAGTGTATCAGGGAATCAGCCCCAGCATTTT. This sequence encodes CASSVSGNQPQHF.

CDR3 sequence (DNA): TGTGCCAGCAGCCGCCTCGCCCTGACTGATGGCTACACCTTC. This sequence encodes CASSRLALTDGYTF. V usage is TRBV6-2 or TRBV6-3 and J usage is TRBJ1-2; no definite D call. Germline V gene data show CDR1 as MNHEY and CDR2 as SVGEGT. This CDR3 has 14 residues. Trimming stripped 6 bases from V and 6 bases from J, with 17 bases between.

This rearrangement joins TRBV6-1 to TRBJ1-3, with 9 bases fitting TRBD1. The CDR3 contains 16 residues. The junction had 4 bases not matched to a gene; V was cut back by 4 bases and J by 0 bases. In germline, CDR1 is MNHNS, CDR2 SASEGT. The CDR3, as DNA: TGTGCCAGCAGTGGGGACAGGGTTCACTCTGGAAACACCATATATTTT. Translation gives CASSGDRVHSGNTIYF.

This chain links TRBV24-1 with TRBJ1-5, with 7 bases that match TRBD1. This CDR3 is built from 15 residues. The junction had 5 bases not matched to a gene; V was cut back by 4 bases and J by 3 bases. CDR1 KGHDR and CDR2 SFDVKD come from the germline V gene. CDR3 bases: TGTGCCACCAGTGAAGGACAGGTCGACAATCAGCCCCAGCATTTT. Its protein product is CATSEGQVDNQPQHF.

The chain couples TRBV2 to TRBJ1-4; D call uncertain. V was clipped by 7 bases and J by 0 bases, with 12 bases between them. This CDR3 has 15 amino acids. Germline V CDR1 and CDR2: SNHLY, FYNNEI. This CDR3 reads CASMRGETTNEKLFF. The CDR3 DNA follows: TGTGCCAGCATGCGCGGGGAGACAACTAATGAAAAACTGTTTTTT. The whole variable domain, filled in from reference TRBV2 and TRBJ1-4, reads EPEVTQTPSHQVTQMGQEVILRCVPISNHLYFYWYRQILGQKVEFLVSFYNNEISEKSEIFDDQFSVERPDGSNFTLKIRSTKLEDSAMYFCASMRGETTNEKLFFGSGTQLSVL.

This chain links TRBV4-1 with TRBJ1-3; 7 bases are a match to TRBD1. The V gene end was trimmed by 4 bases and the J gene end by 3 bases; junction bases not matched to a gene: 9. The CDR3 length is 16 residues. The germline V gene encodes CDR1 MGHRA and CDR2 YSYEKL. CDR3 in DNA: TGCGCCAGCAGCCCCCCACAGGGGTCGGGTGGAAACACCATATATTTT. Translation gives CASSPPQGSGGNTIYF.

The CDR3 DNA reads TGTGCCAGCAGTTACAGACAGGGAGAACCCATTAACACTGAAGCTTTCTTT. The encoded protein is CASSYRQGEPINTEAFF. The rearrangement joins TRBV6-2 or TRBV6-3 to TRBJ1-1, with 7 positions matching TRBD1. The V segment lost 2 bases and the J segment 2 bases; nucleotides outside the gene matches: 11. The CDR3 length is 17 residues. Germline CDR1 MNHEY, CDR2 SVGEGT.

J is TRBJ2-1 and V is TRBV5-1, with 7 nucleotides matching TRBD2. V was clipped by 7 bases and J by 6 bases; unmatched bases: 16. Germline V lookup: CDR1 SGHRS, CDR2 YFSETQ. CDR3 length equals 16 residues. The CDR3 region is CASRPNSGDGTNEQFF. The DNA for the CDR3 is TGCGCCAGCCGACCAAACAGCGGGGATGGGACCAATGAGCAGTTCTTC.

The J gene is TRBJ1-5, the V gene TRBV30, with 9 bases lining up with TRBD1. The CDR3 has 13 amino acids. Trimming at V came to 4 bases and at J to 6 bases, leaving 4 bases not matched to a gene. CDR1 GTSNPN and CDR2 SVGIG come from the germline V gene (reference sequence). The CDR3 reads CAWKKDRGQPQHF. The CDR3 DNA is TGTGCCTGGAAAAAGGACAGGGGTCAGCCCCAGCATTTT.